This entry is about one T cell receptor (beta chain). Just one base apart from a much larger clone, this may be a read error. This CDR3 is 14 amino acids long. The ends were cut back, 7 bases at V and 9 bases at J, with 16 bases in the middle. The data were obtained in a study of T cells in Graves' hyperthyroidism and ophthalmopathy. TCR beta CDR3 regions were amplified from RNA. In the first-round RT-PCR of the TCR CDR3, the HTBI primer set was used. TCRdb reanalysed the multiplex PCR reads using MiXCR and keeps one entry per CDR3 protein. The sample lists a few hundred thousand distinct CDR3 sequences; roughly 14% were seen once.

The sample comprised blood. J is TRBJ1-6 and V is TRBV12-3 or TRBV12-4; no clear D. This sequence was found in a woman aged 25 to 39 with Graves' ophthalmopathy. CDR3 loop: CASTLSGISSPLHF. CDR3 coding DNA: TGTGCCAGCACCCTGTCGGGGATTAGTTCACCCCTCCACTTT.